These T cell receptor beta chains were read from a single sample in a study of cytomegalovirus exposure and HLA in healthy donors. The protocol was immunoSEQ multiplex PCR, while the TCRdb copy is restricted to in-frame clones and leaves out a portion. The sample shows fewer than 250,000 clones, around 90% of them seen only once. Specimen: PBMCs. The receptors shown here come from a boy between 2 and 10 years old in good health and CMV-seronegative. Both conserved end residues are part of each CDR3. D genes are given only for firm matches. Clone size appears in some rows only: once, few, many, or a class for an expanded clone.

TRBV6-6	TRBJ2-4	NA	TRBD2	CASRTPGRGMSQYF	TGTGCCAGCAGGACTCCCGGGAGGGGGATGTCTCAGTACTTC
TRBV28	TRBJ2-7	NA	NA	CASSLYVGRGRFEQYF	TGTGCCAGCAGTTTATACGTGGGCAGGGGAAGATTCGAGCAGTACTTC
TRBV11-2	TRBJ1-1	NA	TRBD1	CASRRGTGATMGMNTEAFF	TGTGCCAGCAGACGAGGGACAGGGGCGACCATGGGAATGAACACTGAAGCTTTCTTT
TRBV5-5	TRBJ1-3	NA	NA	CASSLTGTGNTIYF	TGTGCCAGCAGCTTGACGGGGACTGGAAACACCATATATTTT
TRBV27	TRBJ2-5	NA	NA	CASGLGTGVETQYF	TGTGCCAGCGGTCTCGGGACTGGGGTAGAGACCCAGTACTTC
TRBV7-2	TRBJ1-3	NA	NA	CASSSPSGFSGNTIYF	TGTGCCAGCAGCTCCCCTTCGGGGTTCTCTGGAAACACCATATATTTT
TRBV28	TRBJ2-3	NA	NA	CASSLRSSTDTQYF	TGTGCCAGCAGTTTGCGGTCTAGCACAGATACGCAGTATTTT
TRBV29-1	TRBJ1-2	NA	NA	CNERAISNYGYTF	TGCAACGAGCGTGCCATCTCGAACTATGGCTACACCTTC
TRBV30	TRBJ2-1	NA	TRBD2	CAWRLAGLRNEQFF	TGTGCCTGGCGACTAGCGGGCCTTCGCAATGAGCAGTTCTTC
TRBV7-2	TRBJ2-3	NA	NA	CASSLVHRGDTQYF	TGTGCCAGCAGCTTAGTTCATCGGGGAGATACGCAGTATTTT
TRBV5-4	TRBJ2-5	NA	NA	CASSILVGKTQYF	TGTGCCAGCAGCATTTTAGTCGGGAAGACCCAGTACTTC
TRBV16	TRBJ2-1	NA	TRBD1	CASSQSGQGTYNEQFF	TGTGCCAGCAGCCAATCAGGACAGGGCACCTACAATGAGCAGTTCTTC
TRBV5-1	TRBJ1-5	NA	NA	CASSPTGSPSWPQHF	TGCGCCAGCAGCCCTACAGGGTCCCCTTCGTGGCCCCAGCATTTT
TRBV28	TRBJ1-1	NA	NA	CASSQASAGNTEAFF	TGTGCCAGCAGTCAGGCATCGGCAGGCAACACTGAAGCTTTCTTT
TRBV4-1	TRBJ2-7	NA	TRBD1	CASSQPGQGLNEQYF	TGCGCCAGCAGCCAACCGGGACAGGGACTCAACGAGCAGTACTTC
TRBV5-1	TRBJ2-7	NA	TRBD1	CASSFQGVNYEQYF	TGCGCCAGCAGCTTCCAGGGGGTGAACTACGAGCAGTACTTC
TRBV5-6	TRBJ1-4	few	TRBD1	CASSLKPGGATNEKLFF	TGTGCCAGCAGCCTGAAACCAGGGGGTGCAACTAATGAAAAACTGTTTTTT
TRBV29-1	TRBJ1-1	NA	NA	CSAGGLNTEAFF	TGCAGCGCCGGAGGGTTGAACACTGAAGCTTTCTTT
TRBV20-1	TRBJ2-3	NA	NA	CSAAWTDTQYF	TGCAGTGCCGCGTGGACAGATACGCAGTATTTT
TRBV30	TRBJ1-3	NA	NA	CAWSYDSSSGNTIYF	TGTGCCTGGAGTTACGACTCTTCCTCTGGAAACACCATATATTTT
TRBV29-1	TRBJ2-7	once	TRBD1	CSGRDRGWNEQYF	TGCAGCGGCCGGGACAGGGGGTGGAACGAGCAGTACTTC
TRBV27	TRBJ2-7	NA	TRBD2	CAISPTSGGAEQYF	TGTGCCATCTCCCCAACTAGCGGGGGAGCCGAGCAGTACTTC
TRBV30	TRBJ1-3	NA	NA	CAWTSSGNTIYF	TGTGCCTGGACCTCCTCTGGAAACACCATATATTTT
TRBV11-2	TRBJ2-7	NA	NA	CASSFGAAVQYF	TGTGCCAGCAGCTTTGGGGCGGCGGTGCAGTACTTC
TRBV7-9	TRBJ2-6	NA	NA	CASSLVDSGANVLTF	TGTGCCAGCAGCTTAGTAGACTCTGGGGCCAACGTCCTGACTTTC
TRBV9	TRBJ2-1	NA	NA	CASSVEEGGPLTIPYNEQFF	TGTGCCAGCAGCGTAGAAGAGGGGGGGCCACTAACCATACCCTACAATGAGCAGTTCTTC
TRBV11-1	TRBJ1-2	NA	NA	CASSLLSTHYGYTF	TGTGCCAGCAGCTTATTAAGCACCCACTATGGCTACACCTTC
TRBV18	TRBJ2-1	NA	NA	CASSPLAGTYNEQFF	TGTGCCAGCTCACCCCTAGCAGGGACTTACAATGAGCAGTTCTTC
TRBV30	TRBJ1-1	NA	NA	CAWSSGGHTEAFF	TGTGCCTGGAGTAGCGGGGGTCACACTGAAGCTTTCTTT
TRBV4-2	TRBJ1-1	NA	NA	CASRKTGNTEAFF	TGTGCCAGCCGCAAGACAGGGAACACTGAAGCTTTCTTT
TRBV5-1	TRBJ2-5	NA	TRBD2	CASSRGGPGETQYF	TGCGCCAGCTCTAGGGGAGGGCCGGGAGAGACCCAGTACTTC
TRBV7-9	TRBJ1-4	NA	NA	CASSLGWTDEEKLFF	TGTGCCAGCTCCCTAGGTTGGACAGACGAGGAAAAACTGTTTTTT
TRBV7-2	TRBJ2-3	NA	NA	CASSSSWSLTDTQYF	TGTGCCAGCAGCTCATCGTGGAGTCTCACAGATACGCAGTATTTT
TRBV7-2	TRBJ2-7	NA	TRBD2	CASSLSGGAFGHEQYF	TGTGCCAGCAGCTTAAGCGGGGGGGCATTTGGTCACGAGCAGTACTTC
TRBV19	TRBJ2-1	NA	TRBD2	CASRLKTSGGNEQFF	TGTGCCAGTAGACTTAAGACTAGCGGAGGCAATGAGCAGTTCTTC
TRBV6-4	TRBJ2-2	NA	NA	CASSQQGNTGELFF	TGTGCCAGCAGCCAACAGGGTAACACCGGGGAGCTGTTTTTT
TRBV7-9	TRBJ2-5	once	NA	CASSPWVGGQETQYF	TGTGCCAGCAGCCCCTGGGTGGGGGGCCAAGAGACCCAGTACTTC
TRBV6-1	TRBJ2-7	NA	TRBD2	CASSEGAGGPLRYEQYF	TGTGCCAGCAGTGAAGGAGCGGGGGGGCCGCTTCGCTACGAGCAGTACTTC
TRBV2	TRBJ2-5	NA	TRBD1	CASGQGEETQYF	TGTGCCAGCGGACAGGGTGAGGAGACCCAGTACTTC
TRBV29-1	TRBJ1-2	NA	NA	CSVEVGGTGGYTF	TGCAGCGTTGAAGTTGGGGGGACGGGTGGCTACACCTTC
TRBV27	TRBJ2-2	once	NA	CASTPLGLARNTGELFF	TGTGCCAGCACCCCATTGGGGCTAGCGAGGAACACCGGGGAGCTGTTTTTT
TRBV6-5	TRBJ2-3	NA	TRBD2	CASIDLAGTDTQYF	TGTGCCAGCATCGACCTAGCGGGGACAGATACGCAGTATTTT
TRBV12-5	TRBJ2-5	NA	TRBD1	CASGLVSGQGAQETQYF	TGTGCTAGTGGTTTGGTATCGGGACAGGGGGCTCAAGAGACCCAGTACTTC
TRBV9	TRBJ1-2	NA	TRBD1	CASSDSGTGANYGYTF	TGTGCCAGCAGCGATTCCGGGACAGGGGCTAACTATGGCTACACCTTC
TRBV6-5	TRBJ1-5	NA	TRBD1	CATSRQGGVQPQHF	TGTGCCACCTCCCGACAGGGTGGTGTTCAGCCCCAGCATTTT
TRBV5-1	TRBJ2-1	NA	TRBD2	CASSLAEVNEQFF	TGCGCCAGCAGTCTAGCGGAGGTCAATGAGCAGTTCTTC
TRBV6-4	TRBJ1-1	NA	TRBD1	CASRLMDRALTEAFF	TGTGCCAGCAGGCTGATGGACAGGGCGCTCACTGAAGCTTTCTTT
TRBV27	TRBJ1-5	NA	NA	CASSFLGSTQPQHF	TGTGCCAGCAGTTTCTTGGGGAGCACTCAGCCCCAGCATTTT
TRBV6-6	TRBJ1-1	NA	NA	CASSYGQMNTEAFF	TGTGCCAGCAGTTACGGACAGATGAACACTGAAGCTTTCTTT
TRBV7-9	TRBJ2-7	once	NA	CASSLVQGPVYEQYF	TGTGCCAGCAGCTTAGTGCAGGGGCCCGTTTACGAGCAGTACTTC
TRBV27	TRBJ2-7	NA	TRBD1	CASSPNAHGTGKSYEQYF	TGTGCCAGCAGTCCGAACGCTCATGGGACAGGGAAGTCCTACGAGCAGTACTTC
TRBV6-6	TRBJ1-1	NA	NA	CASSSSTRKGTEAFF	TGTGCCAGCAGTTCCTCCACAAGGAAGGGGACTGAAGCTTTCTTT
TRBV5-1	TRBJ2-7	NA	TRBD2	CASARLAGASYEQYF	TGCGCCAGCGCCCGACTAGCGGGAGCTTCCTACGAGCAGTACTTC
TRBV28	TRBJ1-2	NA	NA	CASSIPRGTYGYTF	TGTGCCAGCTCGATCCCTCGGGGAACCTATGGCTACACCTTC
TRBV28	TRBJ1-5	NA	NA	CASSFPPGYSNQPQHF	TGTGCCAGCAGTTTTCCTCCGGGTTATAGCAATCAGCCCCAGCATTTT
TRBV30	TRBJ1-4	NA	NA	CAWGPSTTNEKLFF	TGTGCCTGGGGCCCATCCACAACTAATGAAAAACTGTTTTTT